These T cell receptor beta chains were read from a single sample in a study of blood T cell repertoires in COVID-19. Sequenced by immunoSEQ multiplex PCR; TCRdb stores in-frame clones only, minus some. This table holds 9,000 to 15,000 clones, approximately 85% found once. Material: peripheral blood. These receptors came from a human donor in a cohort sampled during active COVID-19. The CDR3 runs from the conserved cysteine through the conserved F or W. The order of the fields is clone size, V gene, CDR3 length, J gene, D gene, CDR3 protein, CDR3 DNA. A D gene is named only where the DNA matches it firmly. The size of a clone is reported for some rows only, either as once, few or many, or as a class for expanded clones.

size: .; V: TRBV5-4; length: 16; J: TRBJ1-1; D: TRBD1; CDR3: CASSLSPGGGYTEAFF; DNA: TGTGCCAGCAGCTTGTCGCCAGGGGGCGGGTACACTGAAGCTTTCTTT
size: .; V: TRBV18; length: 18; J: TRBJ2-4; D: TRBD2; CDR3: CASSITGTSGTSKNIQYF; DNA: TGTGCCAGCTCAATTACTGGGACTAGCGGGACGTCCAAAAACATTCAGTACTTC
size: once; V: TRBV28; length: 15; J: TRBJ2-7; D: TRBD2; CDR3: CASSSPGLAEYEQYF; DNA: TGTGCCAGCAGTTCGCCGGGACTAGCGGAATACGAGCAGTACTTC
size: .; V: TRBV11-2; length: 17; J: TRBJ1-2; D: TRBD1; CDR3: CASSPGLSGQGNYGYTF; DNA: TGTGCCAGCAGCCCCGGCTTATCGGGACAGGGGAACTATGGCTACACCTTC
size: .; V: TRBV9; length: 15; J: TRBJ1-1; D: TRBD1; CDR3: CASSVDRTTNTEAFF; DNA: TGTGCCAGCAGCGTGGACAGGACCACGAACACTGAAGCTTTCTTT
size: .; V: TRBV27; length: 16; J: TRBJ2-7; D: TRBD2; CDR3: CASRGGTSGTSYEQYF; DNA: TGTGCCAGCAGGGGAGGGACTAGCGGGACCTCCTACGAGCAGTACTTC
size: .; V: TRBV7-2; length: 15; J: TRBJ2-3; D: TRBD2; CDR3: CASSSTSGGAFTQYF; DNA: TGTGCCAGCAGCTCGACTAGCGGGGGGGCCTTTACGCAGTATTTT
size: .; V: TRBV5-1; length: 15; J: TRBJ2-7; D: TRBD2; CDR3: CASNPGTGGPEEQYF; DNA: TGCGCCAGCAACCCCGGGACGGGAGGCCCAGAAGAGCAGTACTTC
size: .; V: TRBV6-6; length: 13; J: TRBJ2-2; D: .; CDR3: CASSYVVTGELFF; DNA: TGTGCCAGCAGTTACGTCGTAACCGGGGAGCTGTTTTTT
size: .; V: TRBV18; length: 18; J: TRBJ2-6; D: TRBD1; CDR3: CASSPYGTGGSGANVLTF; DNA: TGTGCCAGCTCACCCTACGGGACAGGGGGATCTGGGGCCAACGTCCTGACTTTC
size: .; V: TRBV7-2; length: 13; J: TRBJ1-1; D: .; CDR3: CASSLNTNTEAFF; DNA: TGTGCCAGCAGCTTGAACACGAACACTGAAGCTTTCTTT
size: .; V: TRBV25-1; length: 16; J: TRBJ2-2; D: TRBD2; CDR3: CASGDLAGGNTGELFF; DNA: TGTGCCAGCGGAGATTTAGCGGGAGGTAACACCGGGGAGCTGTTTTTT
size: .; V: TRBV3-1/TRBV3-2; length: 13; J: TRBJ2-4; D: .; CDR3: CASSPGVPNIQYF; DNA: TGTGCCAGCTCGCCAGGGGTCCCAAACATTCAGTACTTC
size: .; V: TRBV7-9; length: 15; J: TRBJ2-1; D: TRBD2; CDR3: CASSLSLAGVGEQFF; DNA: TGTGCCAGCAGCTTAAGCCTAGCGGGAGTGGGTGAGCAGTTCTTC
size: once; V: TRBV7-6; length: 14; J: TRBJ2-7; D: .; CDR3: CASSLDQGSYEQYF; DNA: TGTGCCAGCAGCTTAGATCAGGGTTCCTACGAGCAGTACTTC
size: .; V: TRBV27; length: 16; J: TRBJ2-3; D: TRBD2; CDR3: CASSSRTRRGADTQYF; DNA: TGTGCCAGCAGTTCCAGGACTAGGAGGGGCGCAGATACGCAGTATTTT
size: .; V: TRBV29-1; length: 13; J: TRBJ2-2; D: TRBD1; CDR3: CSVEGQLTGELFF; DNA: TGCAGCGTTGAGGGACAGCTCACCGGGGAGCTGTTTTTT
size: .; V: TRBV11-2; length: 15; J: TRBJ2-1; D: TRBD2; CDR3: CASSLALAGVNEQFF; DNA: TGTGCCAGCAGCTTAGCCCTAGCGGGGGTCAATGAGCAGTTCTTC
size: .; V: TRBV5-1; length: 17; J: TRBJ1-6; D: .; CDR3: CASSLERGSSYNSPLHF; DNA: TGCGCCAGCAGCTTGGAGAGGGGGTCGTCCTATAATTCACCCCTCCACTTT
size: .; V: TRBV11-2; length: 17; J: TRBJ2-2; D: TRBD1; CDR3: CASSYTGQTWNTGELFF; DNA: TGTGCCAGCAGCTATACGGGACAGACCTGGAACACCGGGGAGCTGTTTTTT
size: .; V: TRBV6-4; length: 15; J: TRBJ2-1; D: TRBD1; CDR3: CASSDSQGAGNEQFF; DNA: TGTGCCAGCAGTGACTCCCAGGGGGCAGGGAATGAGCAGTTCTTC
size: .; V: TRBV29-1; length: 12; J: TRBJ2-7; D: .; CDR3: CSVEANSYEQYF; DNA: TGCAGCGTTGAAGCCAACTCCTACGAGCAGTACTTC
size: .; V: TRBV5-1; length: 10; J: TRBJ2-7; D: .; CDR3: CASSLAEQYF; DNA: TGCGCCAGCAGCTTGGCTGAGCAGTACTTC
size: .; V: TRBV30; length: 14; J: TRBJ2-5; D: .; CDR3: CAWSATGRGETQYF; DNA: TGTGCCTGGAGCGCCACAGGGAGGGGAGAGACCCAGTACTTC
size: once; V: TRBV5-1; length: 14; J: TRBJ2-7; D: .; CDR3: CASSLGLQGGEQYF; DNA: TGCGCCAGCAGCTTGGGGTTACAGGGTGGCGAGCAGTACTTC
size: .; V: TRBV6-1; length: 15; J: TRBJ2-1; D: .; CDR3: CASSEASGSYNEQFF; DNA: TGTGCCAGCAGTGAAGCTAGCGGCTCCTACAATGAGCAGTTCTTC
size: .; V: TRBV5-1; length: 15; J: TRBJ2-7; D: .; CDR3: CASSLGAGATYEQYF; DNA: TGCGCCAGCAGCCTGGGGGCGGGAGCGACCTACGAGCAGTACTTC